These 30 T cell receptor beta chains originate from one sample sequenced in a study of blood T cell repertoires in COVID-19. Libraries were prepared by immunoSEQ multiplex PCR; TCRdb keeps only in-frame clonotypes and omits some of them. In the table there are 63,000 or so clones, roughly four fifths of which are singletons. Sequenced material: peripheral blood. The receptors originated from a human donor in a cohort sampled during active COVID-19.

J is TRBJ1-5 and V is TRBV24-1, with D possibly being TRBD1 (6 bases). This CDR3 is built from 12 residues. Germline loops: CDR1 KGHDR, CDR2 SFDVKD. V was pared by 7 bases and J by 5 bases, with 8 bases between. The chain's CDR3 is CATSEGDQPQHF. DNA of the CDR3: TGTGCCACCAGCGAGGGGGATCAGCCCCAGCATTTT.

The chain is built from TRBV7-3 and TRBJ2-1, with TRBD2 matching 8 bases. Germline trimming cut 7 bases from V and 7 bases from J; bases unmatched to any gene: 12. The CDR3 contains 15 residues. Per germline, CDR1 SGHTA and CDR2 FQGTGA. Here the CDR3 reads CASNTAGGAGNEQFF. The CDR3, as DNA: TGTGCCAGCAACACAGCCGGGGGGGCCGGAAATGAGCAGTTCTTC.

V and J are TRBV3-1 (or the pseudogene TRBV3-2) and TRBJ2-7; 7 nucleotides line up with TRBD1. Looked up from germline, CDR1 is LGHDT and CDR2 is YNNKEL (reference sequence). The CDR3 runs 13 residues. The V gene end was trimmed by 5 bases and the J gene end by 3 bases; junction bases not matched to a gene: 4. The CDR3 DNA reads TGTGCCAGCAGCTTGGGACAGCACTACGAGCAGTACTTC. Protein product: CASSLGQHYEQYF.

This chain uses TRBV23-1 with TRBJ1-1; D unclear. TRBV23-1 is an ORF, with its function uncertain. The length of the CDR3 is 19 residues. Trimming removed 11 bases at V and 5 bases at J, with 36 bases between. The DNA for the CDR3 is TGCGCCGTAGAGCGAACCCGGCGGCCGATAGCATTTCGTCGTACTGAAGCTTTCTTT. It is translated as CAVERTRRPIAFRRTEAFF.

The CDR3: CASSLARLAGKETQYF. In nucleotides, the CDR3 is TGCGCCAGCAGCTTGGCCAGACTAGCGGGAAAAGAGACCCAGTACTTC. V gene TRBV5-1 combines with J gene TRBJ2-5; the match to TRBD2 covers 11 bases. The CDR3 is made up of 16 amino acids. CDR1 is SGHRS and CDR2 is YFSETQ in the germline V gene. With 0 bases clipped from V and 3 bases from J, the junction kept 4 bases outside the gene matches.

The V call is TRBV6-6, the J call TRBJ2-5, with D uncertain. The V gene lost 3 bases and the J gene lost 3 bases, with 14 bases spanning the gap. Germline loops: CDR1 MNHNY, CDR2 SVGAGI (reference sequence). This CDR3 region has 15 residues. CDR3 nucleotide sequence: TGTGCCAGCAGTTATCGGTACCCCGTCAAAGAGACCCAGTACTTC. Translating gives CASSYRYPVKETQYF.

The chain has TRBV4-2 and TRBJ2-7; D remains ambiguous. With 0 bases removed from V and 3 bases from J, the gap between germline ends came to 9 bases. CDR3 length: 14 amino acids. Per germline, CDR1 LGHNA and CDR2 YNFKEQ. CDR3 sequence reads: CASSQDRTVYEQYF. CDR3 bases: TGTGCCAGCAGCCAAGATCGTACAGTCTACGAGCAGTACTTC.

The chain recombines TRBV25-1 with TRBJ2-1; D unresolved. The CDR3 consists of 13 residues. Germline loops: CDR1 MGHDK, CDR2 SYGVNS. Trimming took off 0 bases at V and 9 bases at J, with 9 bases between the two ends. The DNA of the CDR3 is TGTGCCAGCAGTGAATATGCCTCAGGTGAGCAGTTCTTC. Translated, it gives CASSEYASGEQFF.

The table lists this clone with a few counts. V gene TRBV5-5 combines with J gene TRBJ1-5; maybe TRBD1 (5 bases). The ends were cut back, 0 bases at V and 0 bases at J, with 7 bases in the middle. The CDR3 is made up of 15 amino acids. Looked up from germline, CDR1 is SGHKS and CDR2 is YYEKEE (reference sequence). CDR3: CASSLVTVSNQPQHF. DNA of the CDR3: TGTGCCAGCAGCTTGGTGACAGTTAGCAATCAGCCCCAGCATTTT.

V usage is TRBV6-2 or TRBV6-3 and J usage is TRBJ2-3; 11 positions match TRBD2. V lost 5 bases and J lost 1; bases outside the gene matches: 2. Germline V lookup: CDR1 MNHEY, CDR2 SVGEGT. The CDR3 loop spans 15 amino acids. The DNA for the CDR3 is TGTGCCAGCAGTGAGACTAGCGGGGGCACAGATACGCAGTATTTT. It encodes CASSETSGGTDTQYF.

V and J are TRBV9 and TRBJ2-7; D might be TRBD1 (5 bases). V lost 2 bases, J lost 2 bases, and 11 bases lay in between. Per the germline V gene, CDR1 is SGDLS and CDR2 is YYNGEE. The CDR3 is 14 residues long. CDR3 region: CASSVGLGAYEQYF. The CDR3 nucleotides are TGTGCCAGCAGCGTGGGGCTTGGGGCCTACGAGCAGTACTTC.

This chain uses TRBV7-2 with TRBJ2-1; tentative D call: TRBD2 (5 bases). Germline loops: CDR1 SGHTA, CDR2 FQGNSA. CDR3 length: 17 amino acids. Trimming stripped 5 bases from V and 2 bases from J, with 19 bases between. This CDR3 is CASSLDPQRNPYNEQFF. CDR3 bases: TGTGCCAGCAGCCTAGACCCCCAGCGGAACCCCTACAATGAGCAGTTCTTC.

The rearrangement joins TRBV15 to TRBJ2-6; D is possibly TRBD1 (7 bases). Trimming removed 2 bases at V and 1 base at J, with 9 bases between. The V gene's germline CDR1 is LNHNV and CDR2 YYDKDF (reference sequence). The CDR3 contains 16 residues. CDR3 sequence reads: CATSRQGGSGANVLTF. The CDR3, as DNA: TGTGCCACCAGCAGACAGGGGGGATCTGGGGCCAACGTCCTGACTTTC.

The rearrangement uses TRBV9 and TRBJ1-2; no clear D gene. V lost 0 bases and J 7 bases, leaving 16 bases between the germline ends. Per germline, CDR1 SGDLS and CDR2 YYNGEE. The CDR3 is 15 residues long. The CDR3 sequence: CASSVEGSGLGGYTF. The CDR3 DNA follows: TGTGCCAGCAGCGTAGAAGGGTCAGGACTTGGTGGCTACACCTTC.

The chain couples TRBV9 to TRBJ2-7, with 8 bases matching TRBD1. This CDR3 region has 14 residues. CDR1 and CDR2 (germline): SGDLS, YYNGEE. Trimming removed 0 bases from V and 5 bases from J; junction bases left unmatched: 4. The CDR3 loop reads CASSVAGQGDEQYF. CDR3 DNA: TGTGCCAGCAGCGTAGCCGGACAGGGAGACGAGCAGTACTTC.

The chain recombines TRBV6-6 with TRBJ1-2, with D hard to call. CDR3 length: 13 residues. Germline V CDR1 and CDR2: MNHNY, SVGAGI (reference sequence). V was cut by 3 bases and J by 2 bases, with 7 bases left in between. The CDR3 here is CASSYAENYGYTF. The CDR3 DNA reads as TGTGCCAGCAGTTATGCGGAGAACTATGGCTACACCTTC.

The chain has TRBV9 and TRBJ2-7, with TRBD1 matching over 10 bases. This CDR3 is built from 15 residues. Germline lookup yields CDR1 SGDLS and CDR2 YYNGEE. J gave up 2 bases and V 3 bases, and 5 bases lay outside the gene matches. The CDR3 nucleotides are TGTGCCAGCAGCGAGGCGGGACAGGGGCCCTACGAGCAGTACTTC. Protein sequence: CASSEAGQGPYEQYF.

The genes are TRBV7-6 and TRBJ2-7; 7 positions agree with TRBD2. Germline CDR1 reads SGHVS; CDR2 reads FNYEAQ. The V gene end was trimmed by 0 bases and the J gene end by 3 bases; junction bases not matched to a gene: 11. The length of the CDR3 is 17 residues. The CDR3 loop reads CASSLASVGGDDYEQYF. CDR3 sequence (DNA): TGTGCCAGCAGCTTAGCATCAGTGGGGGGGGATGACTACGAGCAGTACTTC. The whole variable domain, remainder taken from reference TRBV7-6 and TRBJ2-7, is GAGVSQSPRYKVTKRGQDVALRCDPISGHVSLYWYRQALGQGPEFLTYFNYEAQQDKSGLPNDRFSAERPEGSISTLTIQRTEQRDSAMYRCASSLASVGGDDYEQYFGPGTRLTVT.

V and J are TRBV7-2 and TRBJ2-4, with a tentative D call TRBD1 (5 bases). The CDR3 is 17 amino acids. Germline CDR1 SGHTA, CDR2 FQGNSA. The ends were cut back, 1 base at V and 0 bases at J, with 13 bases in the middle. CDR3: CASSLGEGQLAKNIQYF. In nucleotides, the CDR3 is TGTGCCAGCAGCTTAGGAGAAGGACAACTAGCCAAAAACATTCAGTACTTC.

CDR3 protein: CASSYRGEAFF. CDR3 sequence (DNA): TGTGCCAGCAGTTACAGGGGTGAAGCTTTCTTT. This chain links TRBV6-2 or TRBV6-3 with TRBJ1-1, with a weak D call TRBD1 (5 bases). In germline, CDR1 is MNHEY, CDR2 SVGEGT. This CDR3 comprises 11 residues. The ends were cut back, 2 bases at V and 7 bases at J, with 5 bases in the middle.

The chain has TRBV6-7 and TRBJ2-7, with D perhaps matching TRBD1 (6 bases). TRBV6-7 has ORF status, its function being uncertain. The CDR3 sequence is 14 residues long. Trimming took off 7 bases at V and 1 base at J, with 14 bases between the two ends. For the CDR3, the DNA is TGTGCCAGCAATCATCAGGGGCGATCCTACGAGCAGTACTTC. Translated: CASNHQGRSYEQYF.

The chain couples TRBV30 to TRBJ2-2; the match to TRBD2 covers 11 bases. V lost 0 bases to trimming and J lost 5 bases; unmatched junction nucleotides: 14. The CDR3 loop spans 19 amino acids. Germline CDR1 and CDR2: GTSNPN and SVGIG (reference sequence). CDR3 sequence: CAWSVLGLAGGKSTGELFF. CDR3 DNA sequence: TGTGCCTGGAGTGTACTTGGTCTAGCGGGGGGAAAATCAACCGGGGAGCTGTTTTTT.

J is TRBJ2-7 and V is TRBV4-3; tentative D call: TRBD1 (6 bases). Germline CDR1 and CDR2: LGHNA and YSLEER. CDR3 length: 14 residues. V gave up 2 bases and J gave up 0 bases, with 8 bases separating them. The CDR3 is CASSQTGSSYEQYF. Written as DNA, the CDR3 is TGCGCCAGCAGCCAAACAGGGTCCTCCTACGAGCAGTACTTC.

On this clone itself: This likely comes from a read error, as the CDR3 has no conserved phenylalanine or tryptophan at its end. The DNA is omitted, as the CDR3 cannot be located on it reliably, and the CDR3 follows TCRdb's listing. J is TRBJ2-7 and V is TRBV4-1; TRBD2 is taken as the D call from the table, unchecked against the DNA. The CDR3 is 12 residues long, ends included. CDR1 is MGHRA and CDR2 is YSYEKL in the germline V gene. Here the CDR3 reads CASSQGRGRGPD.

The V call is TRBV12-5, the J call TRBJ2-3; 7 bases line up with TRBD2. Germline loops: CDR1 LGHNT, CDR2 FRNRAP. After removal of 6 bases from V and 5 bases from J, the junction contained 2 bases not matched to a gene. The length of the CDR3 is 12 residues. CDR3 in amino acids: CASGPGGDTQYF. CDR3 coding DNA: TGTGCTAGTGGCCCGGGGGGAGATACGCAGTATTTT. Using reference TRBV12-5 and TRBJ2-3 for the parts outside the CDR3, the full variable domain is DARVTQTPRHKVTEMGQEVTMRCQPILGHNTVFWYRQTMMQGLELLAYFRNRAPLDDSGMPKDRFSAEMPDATLATLKIQPSEPRDSAVYFCASGPGGDTQYFGPGTRLTVL.

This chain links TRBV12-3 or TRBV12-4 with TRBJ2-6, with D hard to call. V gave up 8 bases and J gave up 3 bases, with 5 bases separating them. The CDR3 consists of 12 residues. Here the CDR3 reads CASSFGANVLTF. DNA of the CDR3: TGTGCCAGCTCTTTTGGGGCCAACGTCCTGACTTTC.

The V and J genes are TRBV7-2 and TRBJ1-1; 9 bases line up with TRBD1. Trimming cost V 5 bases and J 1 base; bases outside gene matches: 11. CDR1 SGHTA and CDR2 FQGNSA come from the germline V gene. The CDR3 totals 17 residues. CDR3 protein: CASSLRWGTGRNTEAFF. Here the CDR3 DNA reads TGTGCCAGCAGCCTCCGGTGGGGGACAGGGCGGAACACTGAAGCTTTCTTT.

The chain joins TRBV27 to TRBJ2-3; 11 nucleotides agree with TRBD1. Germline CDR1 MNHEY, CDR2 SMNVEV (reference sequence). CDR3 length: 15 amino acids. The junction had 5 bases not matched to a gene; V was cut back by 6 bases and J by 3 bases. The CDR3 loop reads CASSYGTGGTDTQYF. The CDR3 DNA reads TGTGCCAGCAGCTACGGGACAGGGGGGACAGATACGCAGTATTTT.

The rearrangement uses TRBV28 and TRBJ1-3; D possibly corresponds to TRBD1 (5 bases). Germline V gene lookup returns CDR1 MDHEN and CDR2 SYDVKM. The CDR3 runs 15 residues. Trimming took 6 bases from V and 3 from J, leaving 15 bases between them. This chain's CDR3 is CASSLGRVGGNTIYF. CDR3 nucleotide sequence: TGTGCCAGCAGCCTTGGCAGGGTTGGTGGAAACACCATATATTTT.

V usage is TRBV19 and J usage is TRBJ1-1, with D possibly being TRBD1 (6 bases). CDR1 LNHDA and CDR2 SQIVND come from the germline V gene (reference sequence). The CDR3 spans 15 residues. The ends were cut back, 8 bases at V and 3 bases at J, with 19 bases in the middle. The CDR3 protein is CASSYGQIQYTEAFF. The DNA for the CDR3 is TGTGCCAGTTCTTACGGACAGATACAATACACTGAAGCTTTCTTT.